The clone carrying this TCR beta chain was detected many times. Its antigen is as yet unknown. The record originates from a study of T cell repertoires in cytomegalovirus infection. At the level of the study: Indicated by public TCR beta signatures were CMV infection and matching HLA type. The study, taken as a whole, reports: The cumulative frequency of public TCR beta families identified carriers of CMV plus the relevant HLA. Predominance within the ex vivo response was attributable to HLA-C-restricted CMV-specific TCR beta clonotypes.

TCRdb analysed the reads with MiXCR anew, one entry per CDR3 protein. There are 350,000 to 500,000 distinct CDR3 sequences in the sample; around 32% occur only once, and around 15% lies in the top ten. V shed 1 base and J 10 bases; nucleotides not matched to a gene: 10. CDR3 length equals 17 residues. CDR1 and CDR2 from the germline V gene are SGHKS and YYEKEE (reference sequence). The receptor was derived from a human donor in good health (CMV status not recorded). Some clones in this sample may be carry-over from other donors' samples. Sequenced sample: PBMCs. This chain joins TRBV5-5 and TRBJ2-1, with 14 positions matching TRBD2. CDR3 protein: CASSLTLGLAGGGEQFF. CDR3 in DNA: TGTGCCAGCAGCTTGACATTAGGACTAGCGGGAGGAGGCGAGCAGTTCTTC.